This T cell receptor (beta chain) was identified in a study of shared clonotypes between healthy human individuals. The study, taken as a whole, reports: Sharing across a few donors was seen in roughly 5% of naive CD4 clonotypes.

Measured with immunoSEQ multiplex PCR; TCRdb has only the in-frame clones, and not every one. The table has about 2.4 million clones, 93% seen once. This clone has only one observation. Antigen: not known. Sequenced material: naive CD4+ T cells from PBMCs. Sample subset: CD45RA+ positively selected. The receptor was derived from a man aged 18 to 35 in good health. Some clones in this sample may be carry-over from other donors' samples.

The CDR3 DNA sequence: TGTGCCAGCAGCAGGGCTCAAAACTATGGCTACACCTTC. This sequence encodes CASSRAQNYGYTF. V is TRBV11-2 and J is TRBJ1-2, with D uncertain. The CDR3 consists of 13 residues. V dropped 5 bases and J dropped 2 bases, with 9 bases sitting between them. Germline V gives CDR1 SGHAT, CDR2 FQNNGV.